Listed below are T cell receptor beta chains from one sample, sequenced in a study of blood T cell repertoires in COVID-19. Libraries were prepared by immunoSEQ multiplex PCR; TCRdb keeps only in-frame clonotypes and omits some of them. Found here are 27,000 or so clones, 90% to 95% of them singletons; the top ten hold approximately 15%. The specimen sequenced was peripheral blood. These receptor sequences come from a human donor with active COVID-19. The donor label of this sample is uncertain. The CDR3 runs from the conserved cysteine through the conserved F or W. A D gene is named only where the DNA matches it firmly. Not every row has a clone size; where given, it reads once, few, many or a size class.

clone_size	v_call	j_call	d_call	cdr3_aa	cdr3_nt
.	TRBV9	TRBJ1-2	.	CASSVGGRSANYGYTF	TGTGCCAGCAGCGTAGGGGGCAGGTCAGCTAACTATGGCTACACCTTC
.	TRBV6-2/TRBV6-3	TRBJ2-1	TRBD2	CASSYEASGGPGSYNEQFF	TGTGCCAGCAGTTACGAGGCTAGCGGGGGTCCCGGGTCCTACAATGAGCAGTTCTTC
.	TRBV18	TRBJ1-1	.	CASSPQLGSTEAFF	TGTGCCAGCTCACCACAACTGGGGAGCACTGAAGCTTTCTTT
.	TRBV7-8	TRBJ2-7	TRBD2	CASSPGLAGVEQYF	TGTGCCAGCAGCCCGGGACTAGCGGGAGTCGAGCAGTACTTC
once	TRBV4-2	TRBJ2-2	TRBD1	CASSPRGRFTGELFF	TGTGCCAGCAGCCCAAGGGGGCGGTTCACCGGGGAGCTGTTTTTT
.	TRBV19	TRBJ1-2	.	CASSMDQGNYGYTF	TGTGCCAGTAGTATGGACCAGGGAAACTATGGCTACACCTTC
.	TRBV5-8	TRBJ2-3	.	CASSLGLQGDTQYF	TGTGCCAGCAGTTTGGGGCTACAGGGAGATACGCAGTATTTT
.	TRBV4-2	TRBJ2-7	TRBD2	CASSQERGLAYEQYF	TGTGCCAGCAGCCAAGAGCGGGGACTAGCCTACGAGCAGTACTTC
.	TRBV12-3/TRBV12-4	TRBJ2-3	.	CASSTSTDTQYF	TGTGCCAGCAGTACAAGCACAGATACGCAGTATTTT
.	TRBV19	TRBJ1-1	TRBD1	CASRTGTGVAEAFF	TGTGCCAGTAGGACCGGGACAGGGGTCGCTGAAGCTTTCTTT
.	TRBV6-2/TRBV6-3	TRBJ2-2	TRBD2	CASSYSSGRGTGELFF	TGTGCCAGCAGTTACTCGAGCGGGAGAGGTACCGGGGAGCTGTTTTTT
.	TRBV28	TRBJ1-1	.	CASSLNWATEAFF	TGTGCCAGCAGTTTAAACTGGGCCACTGAAGCTTTCTTT
.	TRBV2	TRBJ2-2	TRBD1	CASSTGQGIGELFF	TGTGCCAGCAGTACGGGACAGGGTATCGGGGAGCTGTTTTTT
.	TRBV7-9	TRBJ1-5	.	CASSLDPGQTQHF	TGTGCCAGCAGCTTAGACCCTGGACAGACCCAGCATTTT
once	TRBV6-2/TRBV6-3	TRBJ1-5	.	CASSPTGENQPQHF	TGTGCCAGCAGTCCGACAGGAGAAAATCAGCCCCAGCATTTT
.	TRBV19	TRBJ2-7	TRBD1	CASSTPGTGYNEQYF	TGTGCCAGCTCAACCCCCGGGACAGGGTACAACGAGCAGTACTTC
once	TRBV7-3	TRBJ2-5	.	CASSLKGAGEETQYF	TGTGCCAGCAGCTTAAAAGGGGCAGGGGAGGAGACCCAGTACTTC
.	TRBV5-4	TRBJ1-5	TRBD1	CASSVGGTGVQPQHF	TGTGCCAGCAGCGTGGGTGGGACAGGGGTTCAGCCCCAGCATTTT
once	TRBV30	TRBJ2-2	TRBD2	CAWSAFPGEGYTGELFF	TGTGCCTGGAGTGCCTTTCCGGGGGAGGGTTACACCGGGGAGCTGTTTTTT
.	TRBV19	TRBJ2-7	TRBD1	CASSAGQGTYEQYF	TGTGCCAGTAGTGCTGGACAGGGGACCTACGAGCAGTACTTC
.	TRBV4-1	TRBJ2-5	TRBD2	CASSQETLAGGYQETQYF	TGCGCCAGCAGCCAAGAAACACTAGCGGGAGGGTACCAAGAGACCCAGTACTTC
.	TRBV3-1/TRBV3-2	TRBJ2-2	.	CASSQGGGHTGELFF	TGTGCCAGCAGCCAAGGTGGGGGCCACACCGGGGAGCTGTTTTTT
once	TRBV30	TRBJ2-5	TRBD1	CAWGGRTGRETQYF	TGTGCCTGGGGGGGGAGGACAGGGCGGGAGACCCAGTACTTC
.	TRBV21-1	TRBJ1-2	.	CASSRLTAENYGYTF	TGTGCCAGCAGCAGACTGACAGCCGAGAACTATGGCTACACCTTC
.	TRBV3-1/TRBV3-2	TRBJ1-2	.	CASSQDPQTGGGYTF	TGTGCCAGCAGCCAAGATCCCCAGACGGGAGGTGGCTACACCTTC
.	TRBV5-1	TRBJ2-1	.	CASSSVSRNSYNEQFF	TGCGCCAGCAGCTCCGTATCCAGAAACTCCTACAATGAGCAGTTCTTC
.	TRBV6-1	TRBJ2-3	.	CASSERAGTDTQYF	TGTGCCAGCAGTGAACGGGCAGGGACAGATACGCAGTATTTT
.	TRBV7-2	TRBJ2-5	TRBD2	CASSSPGLAGGREQETQYF	TGTGCCAGCAGCTCCCCGGGATTAGCGGGGGGGCGGGAACAAGAGACCCAGTACTTC
.	TRBV28	TRBJ2-7	TRBD2	CATSGNPGAGVLYEQYF	TGTGCCACCTCCGGTAACCCAGGAGCGGGGGTGCTCTACGAGCAGTACTTC
.	TRBV27	TRBJ2-5	TRBD1	CASTNRGRGETQYF	TGTGCCAGCACAAACAGGGGGCGCGGAGAGACCCAGTACTTC
.	TRBV5-1	TRBJ2-3	.	CASSLIRQVTDTQYF	TGCGCCAGCAGCTTGATCAGACAAGTCACAGATACGCAGTATTTT
.	TRBV3-1/TRBV3-2	TRBJ1-4	TRBD1	CASSQGRGRSEKLFF	TGTGCCAGCAGCCAAGGCAGGGGGCGGAGTGAAAAACTGTTTTTT
.	TRBV11-1	TRBJ2-7	TRBD1	CASSFEPGQGLLEQYF	TGTGCCAGCAGCTTTGAACCGGGACAGGGGCTTCTCGAGCAGTACTTC
.	TRBV7-8	TRBJ1-2	.	CASSSQGLHGYTF	TGTGCCAGCAGCTCACAGGGCCTCCATGGCTACACCTTC
.	TRBV28	TRBJ1-1	.	CASSPTVDFTEAFF	TGTGCCAGCAGTCCGACAGTCGATTTTACTGAAGCTTTCTTT
.	TRBV6-6	TRBJ2-2	TRBD2	CASSPRVAGAQLITNTGELFF	TGTGCCAGCAGTCCCCGGGTAGCGGGGGCCCAACTAATAACGAACACCGGGGAGCTGTTTTTT
once	TRBV5-1	TRBJ2-2	.	CASSLIVQSNTGELFF	TGCGCCAGCAGCTTGATTGTACAGTCGAACACCGGGGAGCTGTTTTTT
.	TRBV6-6	TRBJ2-3	.	CASSAVGGSTDTQYF	TGTGCCAGCAGCGCAGTCGGGGGAAGCACAGATACGCAGTATTTT
.	TRBV18	TRBJ2-7	TRBD2	CARTSGSDDEQYF	TGTGCCAGGACTAGCGGGAGTGACGACGAGCAGTACTTC
.	TRBV29-1	TRBJ1-1	.	CSVAFYTEAFF	TGCAGCGTTGCTTTCTACACTGAAGCTTTCTTT
.	TRBV6-5	TRBJ1-4	.	CAEWGGTINEKLFF	TGTGCCGAATGGGGGGGGACCATTAATGAAAAACTGTTTTTT
.	TRBV5-5	TRBJ2-7	TRBD1	CASSSGPGGYEQYF	TGTGCCAGCAGTTCCGGTCCAGGGGGCTACGAGCAGTACTTC
.	TRBV5-8	TRBJ2-3	TRBD2	CASSLGGGRNTQYF	TGTGCCAGCAGCTTAGGCGGGGGGAGGAATACGCAGTATTTT
.	TRBV29-1	TRBJ2-1	TRBD2	CSVPTYSGTREQFF	TGCAGCGTACCAACCTACTCCGGGACTAGGGAGCAGTTCTTC
once	TRBV7-2	TRBJ2-5	.	CASSLDRAGETQYF	TGTGCCAGCAGCCTGGACCGGGCGGGAGAGACCCAGTACTTC
.	TRBV6-7	TRBJ2-7	TRBD2	CASIPGLAGIYEQYF	TGTGCCAGCATTCCGGGACTAGCGGGCATCTACGAGCAGTACTTC
.	TRBV14	TRBJ1-6	.	CASSPAGRADSPLHF	TGTGCCAGCAGCCCAGCTGGGAGAGCTGATTCACCCCTCCACTTT
.	TRBV4-1	TRBJ2-1	.	CASSQDRDTRNNEQFF	TGCGCCAGCAGCCAAGATAGGGACACGCGAAACAATGAGCAGTTCTTC
.	TRBV4-3	TRBJ2-2	.	CASSQDNIYTGELFF	TGCGCCAGCAGCCAAGATAACATCTACACCGGGGAGCTGTTTTTT
.	TRBV2	TRBJ1-6	.	CASSQSVPVGNSPLHF	TGTGCCAGCAGTCAATCGGTGCCGGTTGGTAATTCACCCCTCCACTTT
.	TRBV18	TRBJ1-5	TRBD1	CASSLRDRQYQPQHF	TGTGCCAGCTCACTTCGGGACAGGCAATATCAGCCCCAGCATTTT
.	TRBV19	TRBJ1-1	.	CASSLEAFF	TGTGCCAGTAGTCTTGAAGCTTTCTTT
.	TRBV5-8	TRBJ2-3	TRBD2	CASSLLAGSSTDTQYF	TGTGCCAGCAGCCTACTAGCGGGGTCAAGCACAGATACGCAGTATTTT
.	TRBV7-3	TRBJ2-2	.	CASSFSENGLNTGELFF	TGTGCCAGCAGCTTTTCCGAGAACGGACTGAACACCGGGGAGCTGTTTTTT
.	TRBV30	TRBJ2-7	TRBD1	CAWAGTGVYEQYF	TGTGCCTGGGCCGGGACAGGGGTTTACGAGCAGTACTTC
.	TRBV21-1	TRBJ1-2	.	CASSKGGEGYTF	TGTGCCAGCAGCAAAGGGGGAGAAGGCTACACCTTC
few	TRBV11-1	TRBJ1-5	.	CASSEGERQPQHF	TGTGCCAGCAGTGAGGGGGAACGGCAGCCCCAGCATTTT